Given below is one TCR beta chain in context. Germline-derived CDR1 and CDR2 are MNHEY and SVGAGI. CDR3 length: 15 residues. V lost 5 bases and J lost 7; bases outside the gene matches: 8. Method: immunoSEQ multiplex PCR; TCRdb's copy keeps in-frame clones and lacks some. The table has approximately 73,000 clones, 95% to 98% seen once. The entry originates in a study of technical replicates of blood from several donors. The J gene is TRBJ2-1, the V gene TRBV6-5; 10 bases match TRBD2. The sequence came from a human donor in good health. The sequenced material came from T cells isolated from PBMCs. CDR3 nucleotides: TGTGCCAGCAGTCCCACTAGCGGGACGGGGAATGAGCAGTTCTTC. This codes for CASSPTSGTGNEQFF.